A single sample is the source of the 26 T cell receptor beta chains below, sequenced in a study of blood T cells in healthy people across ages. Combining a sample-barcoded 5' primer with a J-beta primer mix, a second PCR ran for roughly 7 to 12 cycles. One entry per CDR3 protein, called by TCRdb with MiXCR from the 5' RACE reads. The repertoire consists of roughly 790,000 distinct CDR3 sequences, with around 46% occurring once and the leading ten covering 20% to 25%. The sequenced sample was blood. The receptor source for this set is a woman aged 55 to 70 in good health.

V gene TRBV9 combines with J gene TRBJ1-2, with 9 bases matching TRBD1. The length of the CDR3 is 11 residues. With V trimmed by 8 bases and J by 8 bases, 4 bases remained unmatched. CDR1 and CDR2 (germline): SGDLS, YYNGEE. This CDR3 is CARQGAGGYTF. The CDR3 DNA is TGTGCCAGACAGGGGGCCGGAGGCTACACCTTC.

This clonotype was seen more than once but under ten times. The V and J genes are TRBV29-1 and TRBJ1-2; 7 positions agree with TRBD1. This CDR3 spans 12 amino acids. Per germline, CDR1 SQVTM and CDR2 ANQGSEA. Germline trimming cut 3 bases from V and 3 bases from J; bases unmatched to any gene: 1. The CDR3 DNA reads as TGCAGCGTTGACGACAGGGACTATGGCTACACCTTC. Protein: CSVDDRDYGYTF.

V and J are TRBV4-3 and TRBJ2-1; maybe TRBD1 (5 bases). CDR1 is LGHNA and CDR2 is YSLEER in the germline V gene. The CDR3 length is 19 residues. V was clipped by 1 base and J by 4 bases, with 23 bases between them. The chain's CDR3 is CASSQVRSTAVSTYNEQFF. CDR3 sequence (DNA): TGCGCCAGCAGCCAAGTAAGGTCGACAGCCGTCAGCACTTACAATGAGCAGTTCTTC.

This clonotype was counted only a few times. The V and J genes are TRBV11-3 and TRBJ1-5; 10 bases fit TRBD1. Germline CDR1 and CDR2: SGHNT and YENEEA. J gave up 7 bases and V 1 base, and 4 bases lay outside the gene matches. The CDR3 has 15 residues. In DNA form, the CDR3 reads TGTGCCAGCAGCTTAGCTGACAGGGGGCAACAGCCCCAGCATTTT. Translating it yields CASSLADRGQQPQHF.

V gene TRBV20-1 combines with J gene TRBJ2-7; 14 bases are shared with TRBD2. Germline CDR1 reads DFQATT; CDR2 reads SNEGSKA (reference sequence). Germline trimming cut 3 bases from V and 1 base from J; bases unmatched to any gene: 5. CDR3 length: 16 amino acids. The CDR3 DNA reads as TGCAGTGCTAGGGGACTAGCGGGGGATACATCCTACGAGCAGTACTTC. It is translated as CSARGLAGDTSYEQYF.

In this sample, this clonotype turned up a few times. The DNA for the CDR3 is TGTGCCAGCAGCTTAGGGGGACAGGGGGCTTGGTACACTGAAGCTTTCTTT. Translated, it gives CASSLGGQGAWYTEAFF. The chain combines TRBV11-2 with TRBJ1-1; 12 bases are shared with TRBD1. Losses at the gene ends were 1 base for V and 3 bases for J; bases not matched to a gene: 6. The V gene's germline CDR1 is SGHAT and CDR2 FQNNGV. The CDR3 contains 17 residues. The entire variable domain, with the rest obtained from reference TRBV11-2 and TRBJ1-1, is as follows: EAGVAQSPRYKIIEKRQSVAFWCNPISGHATLYWYQQILGQGPKLLIQFQNNGVVDDSQLPKDRFSAERLKGVDSTLKIQPAKLEDSAVYLCASSLGGQGAWYTEAFFGQGTRLTVV.

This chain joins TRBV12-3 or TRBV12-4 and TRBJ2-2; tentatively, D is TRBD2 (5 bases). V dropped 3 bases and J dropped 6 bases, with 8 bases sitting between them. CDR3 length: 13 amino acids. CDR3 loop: CASSFGRPGELFF. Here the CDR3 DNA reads TGTGCCAGCAGTTTTGGGAGACCCGGGGAGCTGTTTTTT.

CDR3 in amino acids: CASSLERSSGSDEQFF. The CDR3 region has the DNA TGTGCCAGCAGCTTAGAAAGGTCTAGCGGGAGTGACGAGCAGTTCTTC. The genes are TRBV13 and TRBJ2-1; 10 bases fit TRBD2. CDR1 and CDR2 from the germline V gene are PRHDT and FYEKMQ (reference sequence). There are 16 residues in the CDR3. V trimming: 1 base; J trimming: 10 bases; junction bases outside the gene matches: 10.

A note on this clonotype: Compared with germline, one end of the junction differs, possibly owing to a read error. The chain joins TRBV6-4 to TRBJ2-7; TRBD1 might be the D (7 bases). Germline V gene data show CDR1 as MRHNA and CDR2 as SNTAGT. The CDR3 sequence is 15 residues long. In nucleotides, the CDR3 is TGTGCCAGCAGTGACACAGACAGGGACTCCTACGAGCAGGACTTC. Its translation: CASSDTDRDSYEQDF.

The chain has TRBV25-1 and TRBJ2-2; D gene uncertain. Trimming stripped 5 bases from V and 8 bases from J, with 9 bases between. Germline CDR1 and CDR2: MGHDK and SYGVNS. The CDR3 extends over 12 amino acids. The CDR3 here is CASSKRLGELFF. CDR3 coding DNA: TGTGCCAGCAGTAAAAGGTTAGGGGAGCTGTTTTTT.

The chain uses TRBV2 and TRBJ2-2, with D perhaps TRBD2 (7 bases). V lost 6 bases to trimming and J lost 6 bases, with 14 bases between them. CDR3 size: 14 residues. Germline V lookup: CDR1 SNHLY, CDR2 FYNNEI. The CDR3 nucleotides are TGTGCCAGCAGAGAGGGGGGGTTCGCCGGGGAGCTGTTTTTT. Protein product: CASREGGFAGELFF.

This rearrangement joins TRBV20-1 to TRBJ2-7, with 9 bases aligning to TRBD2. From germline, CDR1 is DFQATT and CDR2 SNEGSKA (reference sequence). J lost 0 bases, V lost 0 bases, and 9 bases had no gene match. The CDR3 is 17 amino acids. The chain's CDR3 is CSAREVTSGRNSYEQYF. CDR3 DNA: TGCAGTGCTAGAGAGGTGACTAGCGGCCGTAACTCCTACGAGCAGTACTTC.

In nucleotides, the CDR3 is TGTGCCAGCAGGAGGGGGCAGCTAGGCAATCAGCCCCAGCATTTT. Translated: CASRRGQLGNQPQHF. The V gene is TRBV12-3 or TRBV12-4, the J gene TRBJ1-5; 7 bases line up with TRBD1. V was clipped by 6 bases and J by 2 bases; unmatched bases: 7. The CDR3 is made up of 15 amino acids.

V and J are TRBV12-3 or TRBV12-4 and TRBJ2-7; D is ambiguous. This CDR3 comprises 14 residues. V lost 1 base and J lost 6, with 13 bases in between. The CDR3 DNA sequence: TGTGCCAGCAGTTTAGGCACCTGGCATGGCGAGCAGTACTTC. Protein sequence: CASSLGTWHGEQYF.

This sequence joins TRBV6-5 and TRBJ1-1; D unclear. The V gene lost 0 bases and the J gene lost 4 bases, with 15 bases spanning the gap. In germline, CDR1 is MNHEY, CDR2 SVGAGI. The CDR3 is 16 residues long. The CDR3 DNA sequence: TGTGCCAGCAGTTACTCGAGTAGCAAGATGGGCACTGAAGCTTTCTTT. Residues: CASSYSSSKMGTEAFF.

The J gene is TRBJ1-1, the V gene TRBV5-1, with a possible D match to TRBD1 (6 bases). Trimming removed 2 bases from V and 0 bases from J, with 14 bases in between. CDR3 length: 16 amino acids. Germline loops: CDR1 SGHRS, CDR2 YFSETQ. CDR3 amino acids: CASSFDGGEMNTEAFF. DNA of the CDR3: TGCGCCAGCAGCTTCGACGGGGGCGAGATGAACACTGAAGCTTTCTTT.

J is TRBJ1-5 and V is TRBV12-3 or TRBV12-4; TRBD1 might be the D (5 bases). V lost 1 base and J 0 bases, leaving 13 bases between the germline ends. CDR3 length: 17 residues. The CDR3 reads CASSLGGWDLSNQPQHF. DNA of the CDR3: TGTGCCAGCAGTTTAGGGGGTTGGGACCTTAGCAATCAGCCCCAGCATTTT.

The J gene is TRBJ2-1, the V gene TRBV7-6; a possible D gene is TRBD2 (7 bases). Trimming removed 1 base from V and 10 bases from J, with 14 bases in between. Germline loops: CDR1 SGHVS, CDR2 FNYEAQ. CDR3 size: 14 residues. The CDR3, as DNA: TGTGCCAGCAGCTTAGGGGGGGCTAGCGGCGAGCAGTTCTTC. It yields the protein CASSLGGASGEQFF.

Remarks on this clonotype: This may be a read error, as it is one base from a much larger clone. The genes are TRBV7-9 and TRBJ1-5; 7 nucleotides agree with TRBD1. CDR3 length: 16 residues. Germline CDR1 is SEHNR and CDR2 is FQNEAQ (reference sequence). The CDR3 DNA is TGTGCCTGCAGCTTAGGGAATGACAGGGTAAGCCAGCCCCAGCATTTT. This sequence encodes CACSLGNDRVSQPQHF.

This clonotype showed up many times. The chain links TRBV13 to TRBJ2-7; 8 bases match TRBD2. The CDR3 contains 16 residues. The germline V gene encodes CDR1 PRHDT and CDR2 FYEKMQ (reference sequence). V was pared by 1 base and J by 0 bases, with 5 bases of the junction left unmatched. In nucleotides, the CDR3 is TGTGCCAGCAGCTTAGCAGGCGGGAGGTACTCCTACGAGCAGTACTTC. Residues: CASSLAGGRYSYEQYF.

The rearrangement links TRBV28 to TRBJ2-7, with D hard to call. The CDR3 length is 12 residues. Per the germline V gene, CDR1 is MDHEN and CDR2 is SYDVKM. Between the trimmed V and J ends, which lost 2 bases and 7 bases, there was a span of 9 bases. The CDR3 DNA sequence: TGTGCCAGCAGTTTAGGATCCCGGGAGCAGTACTTC. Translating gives CASSLGSREQYF.

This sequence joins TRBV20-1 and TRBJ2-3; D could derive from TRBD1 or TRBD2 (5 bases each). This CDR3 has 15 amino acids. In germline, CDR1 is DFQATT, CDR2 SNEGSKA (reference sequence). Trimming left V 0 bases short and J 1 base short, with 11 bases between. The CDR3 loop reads CSARDGGSGTDTQYF. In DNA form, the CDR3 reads TGCAGTGCTAGAGATGGGGGAAGCGGCACAGATACGCAGTATTTT.

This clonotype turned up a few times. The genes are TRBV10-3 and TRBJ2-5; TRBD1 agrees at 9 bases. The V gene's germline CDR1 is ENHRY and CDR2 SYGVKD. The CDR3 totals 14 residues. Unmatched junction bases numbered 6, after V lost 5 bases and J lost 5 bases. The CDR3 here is CAISLQGALETQYF. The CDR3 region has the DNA TGTGCCATCAGTCTACAGGGGGCTCTGGAGACCCAGTACTTC.

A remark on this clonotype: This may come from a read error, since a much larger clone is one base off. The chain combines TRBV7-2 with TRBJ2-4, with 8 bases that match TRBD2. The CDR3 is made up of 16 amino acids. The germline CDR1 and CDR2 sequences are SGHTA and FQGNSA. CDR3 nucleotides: TGTGCCGGCAGCTTAGTAGGAGCGGGAGACCAAAACATTCAGTACTTC. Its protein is CAGSLVGAGDQNIQYF. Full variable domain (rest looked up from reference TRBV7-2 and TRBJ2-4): GAGVSQSPSNKVTEKGKDVELRCDPISGHTALYWYRQSLGQGLEFLIYFQGNSAPDKSGLPSDRFSAERTGGSVSTLTIQRTQQEDSAVYLCAGSLVGAGDQNIQYFGAGTRLSVL.

The CDR3 sequence: CASSFGSRTYEQYF. CDR3 nucleotide sequence: TGTGCCAGCAGTTTCGGCTCGAGAACCTACGAGCAGTACTTC. The chain has TRBV12-3 or TRBV12-4 and TRBJ2-7; no reliable D call. V lost 3 bases and J 2 bases, leaving 11 bases between the germline ends. CDR3 length: 14 amino acids.

CDR3 protein: CSVSASGSYEQYF. In DNA, the CDR3 is TGCAGCGTTTCGGCTAGCGGCTCCTACGAGCAGTACTTC. The chain is built from TRBV29-1 and TRBJ2-7, with 7 bases matching TRBD2. Losses at the gene ends were 5 bases for V and 0 bases for J; bases not matched to a gene: 4. This CDR3 comprises 13 residues. In germline, CDR1 is SQVTM, CDR2 ANQGSEA.